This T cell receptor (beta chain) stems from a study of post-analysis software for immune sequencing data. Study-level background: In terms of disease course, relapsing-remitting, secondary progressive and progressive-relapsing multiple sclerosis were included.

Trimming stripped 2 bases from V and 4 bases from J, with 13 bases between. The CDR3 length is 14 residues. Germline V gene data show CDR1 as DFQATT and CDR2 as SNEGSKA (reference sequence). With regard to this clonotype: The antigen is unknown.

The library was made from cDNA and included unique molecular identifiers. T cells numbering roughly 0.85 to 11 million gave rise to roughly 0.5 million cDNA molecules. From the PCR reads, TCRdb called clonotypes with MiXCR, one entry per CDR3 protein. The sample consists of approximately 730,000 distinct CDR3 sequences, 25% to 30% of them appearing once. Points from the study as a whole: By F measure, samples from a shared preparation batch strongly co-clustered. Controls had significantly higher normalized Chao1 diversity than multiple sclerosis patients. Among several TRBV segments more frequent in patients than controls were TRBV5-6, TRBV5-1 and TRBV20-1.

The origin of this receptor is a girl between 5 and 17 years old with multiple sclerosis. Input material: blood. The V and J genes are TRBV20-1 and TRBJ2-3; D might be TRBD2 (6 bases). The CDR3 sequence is CSARRPEGPDTQYF. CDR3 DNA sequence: TGCAGTGCTAGAAGACCGGAGGGGCCAGATACGCAGTATTTT.